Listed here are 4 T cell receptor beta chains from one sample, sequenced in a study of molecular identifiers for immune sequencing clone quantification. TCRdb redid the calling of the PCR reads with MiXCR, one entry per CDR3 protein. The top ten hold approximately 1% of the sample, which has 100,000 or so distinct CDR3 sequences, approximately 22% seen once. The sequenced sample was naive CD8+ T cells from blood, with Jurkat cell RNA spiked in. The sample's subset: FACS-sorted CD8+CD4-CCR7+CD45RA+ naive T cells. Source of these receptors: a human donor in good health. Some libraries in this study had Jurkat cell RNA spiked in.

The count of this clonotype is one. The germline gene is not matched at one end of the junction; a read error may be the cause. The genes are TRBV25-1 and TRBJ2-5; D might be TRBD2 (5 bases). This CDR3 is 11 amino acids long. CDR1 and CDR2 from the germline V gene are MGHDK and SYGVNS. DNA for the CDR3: TGTGCCAGCAGTGATTGGGAGACCCAGTGCTTC. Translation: CASSDWETQCF.

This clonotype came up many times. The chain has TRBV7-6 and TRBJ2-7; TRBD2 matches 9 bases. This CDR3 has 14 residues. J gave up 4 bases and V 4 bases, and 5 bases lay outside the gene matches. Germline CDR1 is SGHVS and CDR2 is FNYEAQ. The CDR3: CASSSLAGEYEQYF. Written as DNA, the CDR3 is TGTGCCAGCAGCTCCTTAGCGGGAGAGTACGAGCAGTACTTC.

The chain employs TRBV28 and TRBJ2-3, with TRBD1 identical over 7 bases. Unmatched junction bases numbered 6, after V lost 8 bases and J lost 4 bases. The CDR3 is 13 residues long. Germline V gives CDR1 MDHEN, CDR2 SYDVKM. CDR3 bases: TGTGCCAGCGAACAGGGGCCCGCAGATACGCAGTATTTT. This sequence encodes CASEQGPADTQYF.

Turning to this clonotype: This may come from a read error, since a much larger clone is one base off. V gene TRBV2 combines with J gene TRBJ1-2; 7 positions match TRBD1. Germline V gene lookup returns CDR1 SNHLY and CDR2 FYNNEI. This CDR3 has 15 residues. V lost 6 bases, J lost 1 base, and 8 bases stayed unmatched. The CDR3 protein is CASSWGQLFNYGYTF. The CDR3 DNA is TGTGCCAGCAGCTGGGGACAGCTATTTAACTATGGCTACACCTTC.